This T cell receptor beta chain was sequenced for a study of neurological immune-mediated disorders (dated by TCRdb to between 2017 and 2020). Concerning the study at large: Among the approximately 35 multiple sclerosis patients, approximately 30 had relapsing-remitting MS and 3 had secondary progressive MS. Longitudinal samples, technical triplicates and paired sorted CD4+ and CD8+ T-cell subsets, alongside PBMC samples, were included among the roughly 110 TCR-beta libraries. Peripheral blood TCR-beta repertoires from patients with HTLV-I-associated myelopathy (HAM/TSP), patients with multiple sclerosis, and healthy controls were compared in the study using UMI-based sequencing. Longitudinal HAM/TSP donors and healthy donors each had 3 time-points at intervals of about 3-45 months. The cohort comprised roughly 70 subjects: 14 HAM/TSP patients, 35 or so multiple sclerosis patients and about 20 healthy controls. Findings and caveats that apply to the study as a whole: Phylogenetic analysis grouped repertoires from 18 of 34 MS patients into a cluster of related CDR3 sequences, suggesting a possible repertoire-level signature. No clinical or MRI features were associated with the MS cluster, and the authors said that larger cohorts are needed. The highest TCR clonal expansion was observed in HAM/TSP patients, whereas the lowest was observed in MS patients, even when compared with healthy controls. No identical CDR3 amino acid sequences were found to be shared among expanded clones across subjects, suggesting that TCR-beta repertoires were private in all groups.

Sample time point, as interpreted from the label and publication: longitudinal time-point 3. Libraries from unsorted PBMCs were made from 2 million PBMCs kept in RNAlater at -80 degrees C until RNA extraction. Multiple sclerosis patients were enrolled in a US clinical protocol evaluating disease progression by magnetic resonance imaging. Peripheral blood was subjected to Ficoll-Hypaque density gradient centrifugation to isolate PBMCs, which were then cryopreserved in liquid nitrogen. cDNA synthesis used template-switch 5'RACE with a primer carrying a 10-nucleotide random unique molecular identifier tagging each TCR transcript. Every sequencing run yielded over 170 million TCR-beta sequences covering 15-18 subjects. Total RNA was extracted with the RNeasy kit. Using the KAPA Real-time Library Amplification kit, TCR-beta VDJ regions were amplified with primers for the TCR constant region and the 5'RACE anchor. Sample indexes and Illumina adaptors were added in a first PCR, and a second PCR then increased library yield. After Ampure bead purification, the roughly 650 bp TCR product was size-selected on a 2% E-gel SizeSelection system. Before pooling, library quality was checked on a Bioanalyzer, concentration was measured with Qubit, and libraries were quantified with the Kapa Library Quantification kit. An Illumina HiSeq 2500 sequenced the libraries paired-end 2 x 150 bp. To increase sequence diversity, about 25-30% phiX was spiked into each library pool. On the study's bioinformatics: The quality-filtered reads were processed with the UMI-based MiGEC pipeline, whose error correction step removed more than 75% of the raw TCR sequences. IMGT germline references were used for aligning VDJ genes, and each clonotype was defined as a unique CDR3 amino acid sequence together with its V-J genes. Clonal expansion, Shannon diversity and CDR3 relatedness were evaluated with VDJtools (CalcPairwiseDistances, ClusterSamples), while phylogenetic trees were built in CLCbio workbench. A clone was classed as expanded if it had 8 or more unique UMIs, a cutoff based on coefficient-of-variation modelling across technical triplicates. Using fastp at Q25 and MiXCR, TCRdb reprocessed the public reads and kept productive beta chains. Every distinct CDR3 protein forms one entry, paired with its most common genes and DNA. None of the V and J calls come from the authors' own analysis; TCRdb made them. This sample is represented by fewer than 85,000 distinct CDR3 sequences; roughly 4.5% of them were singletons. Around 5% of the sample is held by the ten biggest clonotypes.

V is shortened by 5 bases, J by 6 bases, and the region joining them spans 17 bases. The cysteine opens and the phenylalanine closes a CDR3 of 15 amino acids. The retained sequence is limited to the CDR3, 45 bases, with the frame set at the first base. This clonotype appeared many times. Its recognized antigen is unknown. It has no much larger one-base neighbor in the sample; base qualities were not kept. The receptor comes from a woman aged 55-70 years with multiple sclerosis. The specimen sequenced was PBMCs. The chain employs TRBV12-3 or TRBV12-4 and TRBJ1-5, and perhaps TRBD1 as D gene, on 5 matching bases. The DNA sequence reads TGTGCCAGCAGTACGGGGGGGGGTGCGGGTCAGCCCCAGCATTTT. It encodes CASSTGGGAGQPQHF.